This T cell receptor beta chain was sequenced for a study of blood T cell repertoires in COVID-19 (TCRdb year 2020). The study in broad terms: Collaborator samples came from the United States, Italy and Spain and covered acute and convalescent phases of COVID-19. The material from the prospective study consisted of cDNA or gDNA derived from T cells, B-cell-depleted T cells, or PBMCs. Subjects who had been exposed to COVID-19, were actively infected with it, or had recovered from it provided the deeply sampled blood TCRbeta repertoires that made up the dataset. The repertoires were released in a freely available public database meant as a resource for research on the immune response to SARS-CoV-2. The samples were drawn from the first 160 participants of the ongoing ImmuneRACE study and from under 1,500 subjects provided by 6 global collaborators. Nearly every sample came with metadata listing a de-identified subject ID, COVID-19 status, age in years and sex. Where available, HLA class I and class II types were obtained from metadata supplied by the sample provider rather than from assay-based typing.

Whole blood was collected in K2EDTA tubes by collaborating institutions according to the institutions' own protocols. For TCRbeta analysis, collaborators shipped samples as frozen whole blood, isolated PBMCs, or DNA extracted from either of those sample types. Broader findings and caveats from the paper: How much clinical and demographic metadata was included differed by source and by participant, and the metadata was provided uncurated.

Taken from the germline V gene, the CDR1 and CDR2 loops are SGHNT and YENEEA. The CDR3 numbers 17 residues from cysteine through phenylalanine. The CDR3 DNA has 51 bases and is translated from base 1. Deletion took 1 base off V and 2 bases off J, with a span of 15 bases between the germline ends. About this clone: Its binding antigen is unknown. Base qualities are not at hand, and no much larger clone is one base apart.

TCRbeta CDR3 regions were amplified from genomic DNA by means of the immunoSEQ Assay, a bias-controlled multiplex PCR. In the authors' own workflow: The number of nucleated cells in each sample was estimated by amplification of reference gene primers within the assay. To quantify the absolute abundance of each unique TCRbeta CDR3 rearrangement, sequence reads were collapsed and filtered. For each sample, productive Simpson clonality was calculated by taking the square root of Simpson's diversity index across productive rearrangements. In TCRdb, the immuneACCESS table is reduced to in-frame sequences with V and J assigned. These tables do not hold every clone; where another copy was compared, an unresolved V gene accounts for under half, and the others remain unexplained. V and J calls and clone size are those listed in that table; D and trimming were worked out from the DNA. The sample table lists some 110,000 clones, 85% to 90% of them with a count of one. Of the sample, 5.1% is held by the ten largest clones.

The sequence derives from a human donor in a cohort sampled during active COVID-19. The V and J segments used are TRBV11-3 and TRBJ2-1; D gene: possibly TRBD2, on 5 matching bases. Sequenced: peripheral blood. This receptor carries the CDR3 CASSLGPSVGTYNEQFF. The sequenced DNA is TGTGCCAGCAGCTTAGGGCCCTCGGTCGGGACCTACAATGAGCAGTTCTTC.